This T cell receptor beta chain was sequenced during a study of tumor and adjacent non-tumor tissue in lung cancer. Study outcomes and limitations: Compared with tumor, normal lung showed significantly lower TCR diversity.

RNA was extracted from bulk tissue without any cell sorting. This non-tumor lung sample came from over 3 cm beyond the tumor edge. TCRbeta libraries were built with three rounds of nested PCR, modified from ARM-PCR. TCRdb re-analysed the multiplex PCR reads in MiXCR, keeping a single row per CDR3 protein. The data show 85,000 to 130,000 distinct CDR3 sequences, roughly two thirds seen once. The CDR3 totals 16 residues. Regarding this clonotype: The antigen is unknown. Germline is not matched at one junction end, which may reflect a read error.

The genes are TRBV12-3 or TRBV12-4 and TRBJ2-2; TRBD1 agrees at 11 bases. The sequencing sample was made of distant non-tumor lung tissue. This TCR was sampled from a young man with non-small cell lung cancer. This chain's CDR3 is CASISGTGGGTRELFF. CDR3 nucleotides: TGTGCCAGCATTAGCGGGACAGGGGGTGGTACCAGGGAGCTATTTTTT.